Described below is a single T cell receptor (beta chain) sequence and its context. Profiled with immunoSEQ multiplex PCR; TCRdb holds only in-frame clones, not every one. The sample carries more than 100,000 clones, about 90% recorded once. The CDR3 sequence is 16 residues long. With 4 bases removed from V and 0 bases from J, the gap between germline ends came to 12 bases. From germline, CDR1 is SGHDN and CDR2 FVKESK. This sample is part of a study of blood T cell repertoires in COVID-19. The clonotype was recovered from a man in his fifties with active COVID-19. The specimen was peripheral blood. The genes are TRBV14 and TRBJ2-2; TRBD2 might be the D (5 bases). CDR3 DNA sequence: TGTGCCAGCAGCCCCATCTTAGCGACGAACACCGGGGAGCTGTTTTTT. Amino acid sequence: CASSPILATNTGELFF.